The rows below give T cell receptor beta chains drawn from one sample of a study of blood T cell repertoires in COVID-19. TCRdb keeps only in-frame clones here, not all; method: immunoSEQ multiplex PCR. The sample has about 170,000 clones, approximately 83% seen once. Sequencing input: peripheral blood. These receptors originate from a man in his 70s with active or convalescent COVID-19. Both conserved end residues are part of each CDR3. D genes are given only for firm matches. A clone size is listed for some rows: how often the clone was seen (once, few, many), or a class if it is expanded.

CDR3 protein: CASSYLSNNEQFF
CDR3 DNA: TGTGCCAGCAGTTACTTGTCTAACAATGAGCAGTTCTTC
V gene: TRBV6-5
clone size: -
J gene: TRBJ2-1
D gene: -

CDR3 protein: CASSPRTSGRDTQYF
CDR3 DNA: TGTGCCAGCTCACCGCGGACTAGCGGAAGAGATACGCAGTATTTT
V gene: TRBV18
clone size: -
J gene: TRBJ2-3
D gene: TRBD2

CDR3 protein: CASSPFRRQDYGYTF
CDR3 DNA: TGTGCCAGCTCACCCTTCCGACGACAGGACTATGGCTACACCTTC
V gene: TRBV18
clone size: once
J gene: TRBJ1-2
D gene: -

CDR3 protein: CASSPGTGGTDTQYF
CDR3 DNA: TGTGCCAGCTCACCAGGGACAGGGGGCACAGATACGCAGTATTTT
V gene: TRBV18
clone size: -
J gene: TRBJ2-3
D gene: TRBD1

CDR3 protein: CASSYSQVNTEAFF
CDR3 DNA: TGTGCCAGCAGCTATAGTCAGGTGAACACTGAAGCTTTCTTT
V gene: TRBV7-9
clone size: -
J gene: TRBJ1-1
D gene: -

CDR3 protein: CASGRGPENYGYTF
CDR3 DNA: TGTGCCAGTGGAAGAGGCCCGGAGAACTATGGCTACACCTTC
V gene: TRBV19
clone size: -
J gene: TRBJ1-2
D gene: -

CDR3 protein: CASSQDVDRVNTEAFF
CDR3 DNA: TGCGCCAGCAGCCAAGATGTGGACAGGGTGAACACTGAAGCTTTCTTT
V gene: TRBV4-3
clone size: -
J gene: TRBJ1-1
D gene: TRBD1

CDR3 protein: CASREGGYEQYF
CDR3 DNA: TGTGCCAGCCGGGAAGGTGGTTACGAGCAGTACTTC
V gene: TRBV28
clone size: -
J gene: TRBJ2-7
D gene: -

CDR3 protein: CASSPSLVRGLLDGYTF
CDR3 DNA: TGTGCCAGCAGCCCTAGTTTGGTCAGGGGGCTTCTTGATGGCTACACCTTC
V gene: TRBV14
clone size: -
J gene: TRBJ1-2
D gene: TRBD1

CDR3 protein: CASSIVGGITDTQYF
CDR3 DNA: TGTGCCAGTAGTATAGTCGGGGGTATCACAGATACGCAGTATTTT
V gene: TRBV19
clone size: -
J gene: TRBJ2-3
D gene: -

CDR3 protein: CASSPRLALNTGELFF
CDR3 DNA: TGTGCCAGCAGCCCACGACTAGCGCTTAACACCGGGGAGCTGTTTTTT
V gene: TRBV3-1/TRBV3-2
clone size: -
J gene: TRBJ2-2
D gene: TRBD2

CDR3 protein: CASRGTLDSPLHF
CDR3 DNA: TGTGCCAGCCGCGGGACTTTGGATTCACCCCTCCACTTT
V gene: TRBV5-6
clone size: -
J gene: TRBJ1-6
D gene: -

CDR3 protein: CASSLVSVRGSIQPQHF
CDR3 DNA: TGTGCCAGCAGCTTAGTCAGTGTCAGGGGGTCTATTCAGCCCCAGCATTTT
V gene: TRBV7-8
clone size: few
J gene: TRBJ1-5
D gene: TRBD1

CDR3 protein: CASSPLDAGKGGNSPLHF
CDR3 DNA: TGTGCCAGCTCACCACTCGATGCAGGGAAAGGCGGTAATTCACCCCTCCACTTT
V gene: TRBV18
clone size: -
J gene: TRBJ1-6
D gene: -

CDR3 protein: CASSLVRGDYTF
CDR3 DNA: TGTGCCAGCAGTTTAGTGCGGGGTGACTACACCTTC
V gene: TRBV28
clone size: -
J gene: TRBJ1-2
D gene: -

CDR3 protein: CASSETAILGAFF
CDR3 DNA: TGTGCCAGCTCAGAAACAGCGATACTAGGGGCTTTCTTT
V gene: TRBV18
clone size: once
J gene: TRBJ1-1
D gene: -

CDR3 protein: CASSSLGTPTYEQYF
CDR3 DNA: TGTGCCAGCAGTTCACTCGGGACACCGACCTACGAGCAGTACTTC
V gene: TRBV3-1/TRBV3-2
clone size: -
J gene: TRBJ2-7
D gene: -

CDR3 protein: CASSLQNIFRELPPYGYTF
CDR3 DNA: TGTGCCAGCAGCTTACAAAATATATTCCGGGAACTCCCTCCCTATGGCTACACCTTC
V gene: TRBV7-2
clone size: once
J gene: TRBJ1-2
D gene: -

CDR3 protein: CAWRRGGSQPQHF
CDR3 DNA: TGTGCCTGGAGACGAGGAGGGAGTCAGCCCCAGCATTTT
V gene: TRBV30
clone size: -
J gene: TRBJ1-5
D gene: -

CDR3 protein: CASSLGSGSAYNEQFF
CDR3 DNA: TGTGCCAGCAGCTTAGGGTCAGGGTCTGCCTACAATGAGCAGTTCTTC
V gene: TRBV7-7
clone size: -
J gene: TRBJ2-1
D gene: -

CDR3 protein: CASSPRLNQPQHF
CDR3 DNA: TGTGCCAGCTCACCACGGCTGAATCAGCCCCAGCATTTT
V gene: TRBV18
clone size: -
J gene: TRBJ1-5
D gene: -

CDR3 protein: CASSPRQGNYGYTF
CDR3 DNA: TGTGCCAGCAGCCCCCGACAGGGGAACTATGGCTACACCTTC
V gene: TRBV7-9
clone size: -
J gene: TRBJ1-2
D gene: TRBD1

CDR3 protein: CASIPNRGNQPQHF
CDR3 DNA: TGTGCCAGCATCCCGAACAGGGGCAATCAGCCCCAGCATTTT
V gene: TRBV6-5
clone size: -
J gene: TRBJ1-5
D gene: -

CDR3 protein: CASSSGSYTEAFF
CDR3 DNA: TGTGCCAGCAGCTCCGGTTCCTACACTGAAGCTTTCTTT
V gene: TRBV7-9
clone size: -
J gene: TRBJ1-1
D gene: -

CDR3 protein: CSATVNEQFF
CDR3 DNA: TGCAGTGCTACAGTGAATGAGCAGTTCTTC
V gene: TRBV20-1
clone size: -
J gene: TRBJ2-1
D gene: -

CDR3 protein: CASSRQGSTGELFF
CDR3 DNA: TGTGCCAGTAGCCGACAGGGATCAACCGGGGAGCTGTTTTTT
V gene: TRBV19
clone size: -
J gene: TRBJ2-2
D gene: TRBD1

CDR3 protein: CASSQRLISNQPQHF
CDR3 DNA: TGTGCCAGCAGCCAACGCCTAATTAGCAATCAGCCCCAGCATTTT
V gene: TRBV16
clone size: -
J gene: TRBJ1-5
D gene: -

CDR3 protein: CASSGAGQYEQYF
CDR3 DNA: TGTGCCAGCAGTGGCGCAGGGCAATACGAGCAGTACTTC
V gene: TRBV2
clone size: -
J gene: TRBJ2-7
D gene: -

CDR3 protein: CASSEVVTYEQYF
CDR3 DNA: TGTGCCAGCAGTGAAGTTGTTACCTACGAGCAGTACTTC
V gene: TRBV6-1
clone size: -
J gene: TRBJ2-7
D gene: -

CDR3 protein: CASSLAPGTVNYGYTF
CDR3 DNA: TGTGCCAGCAGCTTAGCCCCCGGGACAGTCAACTATGGCTACACCTTC
V gene: TRBV5-4
clone size: -
J gene: TRBJ1-2
D gene: TRBD1

CDR3 protein: CASSPHRGSSGANVLTF
CDR3 DNA: TGTGCCAGCAGCCCGCACAGGGGTAGCTCTGGGGCCAACGTCCTGACTTTC
V gene: TRBV14
clone size: -
J gene: TRBJ2-6
D gene: TRBD1

CDR3 protein: CASSYDTVSDSPLHF
CDR3 DNA: TGTGCCAGCAGTTACGACACCGTCTCTGACTCACCCCTCCACTTT
V gene: TRBV6-2/TRBV6-3
clone size: -
J gene: TRBJ1-6
D gene: -

CDR3 protein: CASSSFRVLGELFF
CDR3 DNA: TGTGCCAGCAGTTCCTTCAGGGTTCTCGGGGAGCTGTTTTTT
V gene: TRBV6-2/TRBV6-3
clone size: -
J gene: TRBJ2-2
D gene: -

CDR3 protein: CASSLAPGQYNEQFF
CDR3 DNA: TGTGCCAGCAGCTTAGCCCCGGGACAGTACAATGAGCAGTTCTTC
V gene: TRBV7-9
clone size: few
J gene: TRBJ2-1
D gene: TRBD1

CDR3 protein: CASSRSGQAFYGYTF
CDR3 DNA: TGTGCCAGCAGCCGATCGGGACAGGCCTTCTATGGCTACACCTTC
V gene: TRBV3-1/TRBV3-2
clone size: -
J gene: TRBJ1-2
D gene: TRBD1

CDR3 protein: CSVLLWGGGGNTIYF
CDR3 DNA: TGCAGCGTCCTCCTCTGGGGGGGAGGCGGAAACACCATATATTTT
V gene: TRBV29-1
clone size: -
J gene: TRBJ1-3
D gene: -

CDR3 protein: CASTSQATQYF
CDR3 DNA: TGTGCCAGCACCTCCCAAGCGACCCAGTACTTC
V gene: TRBV11-2
clone size: -
J gene: TRBJ2-5
D gene: -

CDR3 protein: CASSTGHPGYTF
CDR3 DNA: TGTGCCAGTAGTACCGGACACCCTGGCTACACCTTC
V gene: TRBV19
clone size: -
J gene: TRBJ1-2
D gene: -

CDR3 protein: CASRAGTSPGEQYF
CDR3 DNA: TGTGCCAGCAGGGCCGGGACAAGCCCTGGCGAGCAGTACTTC
V gene: TRBV2
clone size: -
J gene: TRBJ2-7
D gene: -

CDR3 protein: CASTRGGGAYEQYF
CDR3 DNA: TGTGCCAGTACCCGCGGAGGCGGGGCCTACGAGCAGTACTTC
V gene: TRBV19
clone size: few
J gene: TRBJ2-7
D gene: -

CDR3 protein: CASSQDLIRGEKLFF
CDR3 DNA: TGCGCCAGCAGCCAAGATCTAATAAGGGGGGAAAAACTGTTTTTT
V gene: TRBV4-1
clone size: -
J gene: TRBJ1-4
D gene: -

CDR3 protein: CASSDGLGDRSYEQYF
CDR3 DNA: TGTGCCAGCAGCGATGGGTTAGGCGACAGGAGCTACGAGCAGTACTTC
V gene: TRBV9
clone size: few
J gene: TRBJ2-7
D gene: -

CDR3 protein: CATSDSSAQQGSQETQYF
CDR3 DNA: TGTGCCACCAGTGACTCATCGGCCCAACAGGGAAGCCAAGAGACCCAGTACTTC
V gene: TRBV24-1
clone size: -
J gene: TRBJ2-5
D gene: -

CDR3 protein: CATSVRSSTDTQYF
CDR3 DNA: TGTGCCACCAGTGTTCGCAGTAGCACAGATACGCAGTATTTT
V gene: TRBV24-1
clone size: -
J gene: TRBJ2-3
D gene: -

CDR3 protein: CASGGQGYSEQFF
CDR3 DNA: TGTGCCAGCGGGGGACAGGGTTACAGTGAGCAGTTCTTC
V gene: TRBV2
clone size: -
J gene: TRBJ2-1
D gene: TRBD1

CDR3 protein: CASSPPEDLNTEAFF
CDR3 DNA: TGTGCCAGCTCACCACCGGAGGACTTGAACACTGAAGCTTTCTTT
V gene: TRBV18
clone size: -
J gene: TRBJ1-1
D gene: -